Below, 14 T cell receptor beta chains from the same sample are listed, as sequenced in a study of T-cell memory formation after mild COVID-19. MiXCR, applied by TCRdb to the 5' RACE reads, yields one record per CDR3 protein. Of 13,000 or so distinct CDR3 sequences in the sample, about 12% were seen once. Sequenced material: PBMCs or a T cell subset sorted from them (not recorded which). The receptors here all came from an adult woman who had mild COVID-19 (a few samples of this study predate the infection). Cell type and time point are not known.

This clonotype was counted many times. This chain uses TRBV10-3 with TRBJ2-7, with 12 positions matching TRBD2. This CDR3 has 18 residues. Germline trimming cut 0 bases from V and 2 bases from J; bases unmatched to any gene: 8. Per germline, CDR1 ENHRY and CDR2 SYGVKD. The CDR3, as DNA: TGTGCCATCAGTGAGTCGAGGCTAGCGGGAGGGGTAACCTACGAGCAGTACTTC. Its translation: CAISESRLAGGVTYEQYF.

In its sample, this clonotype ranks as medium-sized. CDR3 nucleotide sequence: TGCGCCAGCAGCCAAGGGGCGGCCGAACGGTACAATGAGCAGTTCTTC. Protein sequence: CASSQGAAERYNEQFF. The rearrangement uses TRBV4-1 and TRBJ2-1; no firm D call. Trimming pared 1 base from V and 4 bases from J, leaving 14 bases between. The CDR3 sequence is 16 residues long. Germline V lookup: CDR1 MGHRA, CDR2 YSYEKL.

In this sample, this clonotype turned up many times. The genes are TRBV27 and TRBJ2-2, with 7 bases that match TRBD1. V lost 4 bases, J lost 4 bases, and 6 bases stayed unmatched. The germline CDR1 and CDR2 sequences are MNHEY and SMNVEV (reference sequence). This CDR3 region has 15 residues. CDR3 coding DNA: TGTGCCAGCAGTTCCTGGGACAGCAGCACCGGGGAGCTGTTTTTT. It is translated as CASSSWDSSTGELFF.

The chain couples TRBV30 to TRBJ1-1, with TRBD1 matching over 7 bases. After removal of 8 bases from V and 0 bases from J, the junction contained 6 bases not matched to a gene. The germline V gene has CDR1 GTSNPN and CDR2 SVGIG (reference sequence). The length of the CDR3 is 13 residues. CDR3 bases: TGTGCCGGGACAGTTCAGATGAACACTGAAGCTTTCTTT. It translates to CAGTVQMNTEAFF.

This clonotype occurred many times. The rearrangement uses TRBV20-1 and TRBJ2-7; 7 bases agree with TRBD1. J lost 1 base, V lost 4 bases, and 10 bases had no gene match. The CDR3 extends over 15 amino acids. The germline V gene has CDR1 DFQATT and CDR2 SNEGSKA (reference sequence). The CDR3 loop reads CSAKSSGQVSYEQYF. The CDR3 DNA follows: TGCAGTGCTAAATCTTCCGGACAGGTTTCCTACGAGCAGTACTTC.

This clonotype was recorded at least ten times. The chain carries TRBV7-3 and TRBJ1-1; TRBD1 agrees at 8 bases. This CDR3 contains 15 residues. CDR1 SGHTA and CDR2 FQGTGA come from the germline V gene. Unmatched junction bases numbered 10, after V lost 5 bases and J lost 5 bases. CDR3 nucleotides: TGTGCCAGCAGCCTGTCGGGGGGACAGGCGACTGAAGCTTTCTTT. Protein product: CASSLSGGQATEAFF.

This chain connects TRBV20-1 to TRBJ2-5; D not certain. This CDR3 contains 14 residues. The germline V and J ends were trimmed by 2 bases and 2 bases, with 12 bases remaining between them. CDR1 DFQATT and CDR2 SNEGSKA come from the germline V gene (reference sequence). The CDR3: CSARRPTEQETQYF. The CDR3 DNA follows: TGCAGTGCTAGACGCCCTACGGAGCAAGAGACCCAGTACTTC.

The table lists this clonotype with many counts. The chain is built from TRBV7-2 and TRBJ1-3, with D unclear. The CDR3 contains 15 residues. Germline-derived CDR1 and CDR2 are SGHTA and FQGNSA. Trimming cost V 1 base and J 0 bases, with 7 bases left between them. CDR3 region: CASSLDGSSGNTIYF. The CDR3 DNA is TGTGCCAGCAGCTTAGACGGGAGCTCTGGAAACACCATATATTTT.

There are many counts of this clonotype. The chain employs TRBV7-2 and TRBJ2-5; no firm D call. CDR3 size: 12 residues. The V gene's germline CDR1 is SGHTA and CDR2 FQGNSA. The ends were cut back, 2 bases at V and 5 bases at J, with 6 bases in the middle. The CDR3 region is CASSLLEETQYF. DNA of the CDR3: TGTGCCAGCAGCTTATTGGAGGAGACCCAGTACTTC.

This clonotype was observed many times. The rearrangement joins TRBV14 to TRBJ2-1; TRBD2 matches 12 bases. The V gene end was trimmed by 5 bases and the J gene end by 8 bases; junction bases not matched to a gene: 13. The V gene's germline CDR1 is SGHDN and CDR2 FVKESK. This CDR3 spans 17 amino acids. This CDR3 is CASSTLRLAGEIDEQFF. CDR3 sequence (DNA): TGTGCCAGCAGCACATTAAGACTAGCGGGAGAGATCGATGAGCAGTTCTTC.

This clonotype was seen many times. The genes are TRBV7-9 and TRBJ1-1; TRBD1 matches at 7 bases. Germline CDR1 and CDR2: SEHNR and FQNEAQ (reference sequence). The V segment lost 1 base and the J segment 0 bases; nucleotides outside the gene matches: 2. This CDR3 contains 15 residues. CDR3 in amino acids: CASSLGQGLNTEAFF. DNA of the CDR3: TGTGCCAGCAGCTTAGGACAGGGACTGAACACTGAAGCTTTCTTT.

CDR3 protein: CASSSPEGALYGYTF. CDR3 sequence (DNA): TGTGCCAGCAGTTCCCCAGAGGGGGCCCTCTATGGCTACACCTTC. The chain joins TRBV12-3 or TRBV12-4 to TRBJ1-2; TRBD1 aligns across 7 bases. Trimming at V came to 4 bases and at J to 4 bases, leaving 9 bases not matched to a gene. The CDR3 runs to 15 residues.

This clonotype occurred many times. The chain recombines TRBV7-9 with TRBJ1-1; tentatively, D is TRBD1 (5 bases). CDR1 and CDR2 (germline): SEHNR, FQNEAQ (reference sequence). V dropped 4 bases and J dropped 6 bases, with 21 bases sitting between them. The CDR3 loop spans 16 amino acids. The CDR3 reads CASSSGPGKMDAEAFF. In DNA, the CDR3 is TGTGCCAGCAGCTCCGGGCCAGGGAAGATGGACGCTGAAGCTTTCTTT.

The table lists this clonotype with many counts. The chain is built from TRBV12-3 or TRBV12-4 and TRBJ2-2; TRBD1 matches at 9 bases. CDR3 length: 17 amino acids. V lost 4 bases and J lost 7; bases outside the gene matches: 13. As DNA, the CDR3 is TGTGCCAGCAGTTATCCCCTACAGGGGGCAAGGGGCGGGGAGCTGTTTTTT. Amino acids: CASSYPLQGARGGELFF.